What follows are 22 T cell receptor beta chains derived from one specimen sequenced in a study of T cells in Graves' hyperthyroidism and ophthalmopathy. Amplified regions were TCR beta CDR3 sequences from RNA transcripts. HTBI primers were the set used in a first-round RT-PCR of the TCR CDR3. TCRdb redid the calling of the multiplex PCR reads with MiXCR, one entry per CDR3 protein. Of roughly 240,000 distinct CDR3 sequences in the sample, approximately 23% are singletons; the top ten hold 35% to 40%. Sequencing was performed on blood. Source of these receptors: a woman aged 40 to 49 with Graves' ophthalmopathy.

This clonotype showed up just a few times. The chain joins TRBV27 to TRBJ2-1, with 8 bases that match TRBD2. J lost 3 bases, V lost 6 bases, and 7 bases had no gene match. The CDR3 runs 15 residues. Germline CDR1 is MNHEY and CDR2 is SMNVEV (reference sequence). The CDR3 protein is CASRLAGPLYNEQFF. Written as DNA, the CDR3 is TGTGCCAGCAGATTAGCGGGACCACTCTACAATGAGCAGTTCTTC.

Points on this clonotype: Since a much larger clone is just one base distant, this may be a read error. V is TRBV28 and J is TRBJ2-4, with a possible D match to TRBD1 (6 bases). Per the germline V gene, CDR1 is MDHEN and CDR2 is SYDVKM. The CDR3 consists of 17 residues. CDR3 sequence: CAISRRRQAGSLNIQCF. CDR3 nucleotide sequence: TGTGCCATCAGCCGCCGGCGACAGGCCGGATCTTTAAACATTCAGTGCTTC.

The chain joins TRBV30 to TRBJ2-7; D uncertain. The CDR3 loop spans 13 amino acids. Germline V lookup: CDR1 GTSNPN, CDR2 SVGIG (reference sequence). The V and J ends lost 2 bases and 12 bases respectively, with 20 bases between them. CDR3 DNA sequence: TGTGCCTGGAGTAGGAGAGGCGCTGGTAATTCGTACTTC. It encodes CAWSRRGAGNSYF.

This clonotype was picked up a small number of times. CDR3 nucleotides: TGTGCCAGCAGGACCATCCGCACCGGGGAGCTGTTTTTT. Protein product: CASRTIRTGELFF. The rearrangement joins TRBV19 to TRBJ2-2; D is uncertain. The V gene lost 9 bases and the J gene lost 4 bases, with 12 bases spanning the gap. The CDR3 extends over 13 amino acids. CDR1 and CDR2 from the germline V gene are LNHDA and SQIVND (reference sequence).

The chain uses TRBV6-2 or TRBV6-3 and TRBJ1-2; D is undetermined. This CDR3 region has 13 residues. Per germline, CDR1 MNHEY and CDR2 SVGEGT. Deletions cut 7 bases from V and 4 bases from J, with 13 bases between. For the CDR3, the DNA is TGTGCCAGCACGTCGGCAGATCGCTATGGCTACACCTTC. Its translation is CASTSADRYGYTF.

The gene calls are TRBV18 and TRBJ2-2; D gene uncertain. Germline CDR1 is KGHSH and CDR2 is LQKENI. The CDR3 has 16 residues. The V end was cut by 0 bases, the J end by 6 bases, with 14 bases between. CDR3 nucleotide sequence: TGTGCCAGCTCACCACCGTGGCCGGAGCCGGCCGGGGAGCTGTTTTTT. Amino acid sequence: CASSPPWPEPAGELFF.

This clonotype was detected ten times or more. The V call is TRBV29-1, the J call TRBJ2-7, with a tentative D call TRBD1 (5 bases). This CDR3 comprises 15 residues. Germline CDR1 SQVTM, CDR2 ANQGSEA. V was trimmed by 7 bases and J by 3 bases, leaving 22 bases between them. CDR3 loop: CSAEVGTGILYEQYF. DNA for the CDR3: TGCAGCGCCGAAGTGGGTACAGGTATTCTCTACGAGCAGTACTTC.

This clonotype was counted ten times or more. The chain carries TRBV27 and TRBJ1-2; TRBD1 matches 7 bases. The V and J ends lost 4 bases and 7 bases, in that order; junction bases with no gene match: 6. This CDR3 comprises 13 residues. Germline V gene lookup returns CDR1 MNHEY and CDR2 SMNVEV (reference sequence). The CDR3 reads CASSSTGSSGYTF. CDR3 coding DNA: TGTGCCAGCAGTTCGACAGGGTCGAGTGGCTACACCTTC.

This clonotype has ten or more counts. The V and J genes are TRBV29-1 and TRBJ2-5; TRBD1 agrees at 7 bases. The length of the CDR3 is 14 residues. The V gene end was trimmed by 6 bases and the J gene end by 1 base; junction bases not matched to a gene: 8. Per germline, CDR1 SQVTM and CDR2 ANQGSEA. CDR3 DNA sequence: TGCAGCGTCGTTAACAGGGGTCTCCAAGAGACCCAGTACTTC. Translating gives CSVVNRGLQETQYF.

This clonotype was observed many times. The gene calls are TRBV28 and TRBJ2-7; the match to TRBD1 covers 10 bases. This CDR3 spans 14 amino acids. CDR1 and CDR2 (germline): MDHEN, SYDVKM. V lost 6 bases and J lost 4; bases outside the gene matches: 6. CDR3 bases: TGTGCCAGCAGCCCGTGGACAGGGGGATACGAGCAGTACTTC. Translating it yields CASSPWTGGYEQYF. The full variable domain, completed using reference TRBV28 and TRBJ2-7, is DVKVTQSSRYLVKRTGEKVFLECVQDMDHENMFWYRQDPGLGLRLIYFSYDVKMKEKGDIPEGYSVSREKKERFSLILESASTNQTSMYLCASSPWTGGYEQYFGPGTRLTVT.

This clonotype has a count of ten or more. The chain couples TRBV12-3 or TRBV12-4 to TRBJ2-7; either TRBD1 or TRBD2 may supply D (5 bases each). V shed 6 bases and J shed 0 bases, with 9 bases lying between them. The CDR3 consists of 13 residues. CDR3 loop: CASRGDVSYEQYF. The CDR3 bases are TGTGCCAGCAGGGGGGACGTCTCCTACGAGCAGTACTTC.

This clonotype was counted many times. The V gene is TRBV4-1, the J gene TRBJ1-5; D is uncertain. The germline V gene has CDR1 MGHRA and CDR2 YSYEKL. V was cut by 1 base and J by 7 bases, with 14 bases left in between. This CDR3 comprises 15 residues. The CDR3 sequence is CASSQGERAGQPQHF. CDR3 DNA: TGCGCCAGCAGCCAAGGAGAAAGGGCGGGACAGCCCCAGCATTTT.

This clonotype was observed at least ten times. The V gene is TRBV6-1, the J gene TRBJ2-1; 11 nucleotides agree with TRBD2. V trimming: 7 bases; J trimming: 5 bases; junction bases outside the gene matches: 10. Looked up from germline, CDR1 is MNHNS and CDR2 is SASEGT. The CDR3 extends over 16 amino acids. The CDR3 spells CASTRRPTSGDNEQFF. Here the CDR3 DNA reads TGTGCCAGCACTCGAAGGCCGACTAGCGGGGACAATGAGCAGTTCTTC.

In this sample, this clonotype turned up many times. The genes are TRBV28 and TRBJ1-1; D is unclear. With 6 bases removed from V and 4 bases from J, the gap between germline ends came to 18 bases. Germline V lookup: CDR1 MDHEN, CDR2 SYDVKM. The CDR3 length is 15 residues. This chain's CDR3 is CASSLRRVGVTEAFF. The CDR3 DNA sequence: TGTGCCAGCAGCCTAAGACGGGTTGGGGTCACTGAAGCTTTCTTT. The full variable domain, completed using reference TRBV28 and TRBJ1-1, is DVKVTQSSRYLVKRTGEKVFLECVQDMDHENMFWYRQDPGLGLRLIYFSYDVKMKEKGDIPEGYSVSREKKERFSLILESASTNQTSMYLCASSLRRVGVTEAFFGQGTRLTVV.

In this sample, this clonotype turned up many times. The gene calls are TRBV6-1 and TRBJ1-3; D remains ambiguous. This CDR3 contains 18 residues. Trimming left V 2 bases short and J 0 bases short, with 17 bases between. Germline CDR1 and CDR2: MNHNS and SASEGT. This chain's CDR3 is CASSENPPPADSGNTIYF. As DNA, the CDR3 is TGTGCCAGCAGTGAAAACCCTCCCCCGGCGGACTCTGGAAACACCATATATTTT.

This clonotype showed up many times. The rearrangement links TRBV29-1 to TRBJ2-5, with 8 bases aligning to TRBD1. Germline assignment: CDR1 SQVTM and CDR2 ANQGSEA. The J segment lost 4 bases and the V segment lost 3 bases, leaving 16 bases of the junction unmatched. The CDR3 extends over 17 amino acids. In nucleotides, the CDR3 is TGCAGCGTTGATTCTGGACAGGGACGGTGGAGGGGAGAGACCCAGTACTTC. Translating it yields CSVDSGQGRWRGETQYF.

This clonotype was detected many times. The CDR3 DNA is TGTGCCAGCATATGGCACCTCACCGGGGAGCTGTTTTTT. This codes for CASIWHLTGELFF. The chain joins TRBV6-1 to TRBJ2-2; the D is unclear. The V end lost 7 bases, the J end lost 4 bases, and 10 bases lay between the germline ends. The V gene's germline CDR1 is MNHNS and CDR2 SASEGT. The CDR3 totals 13 residues.

A word on this clonotype: A much larger clone differs from this one at a single base, so this may be a read error. The rearrangement joins TRBV9 to TRBJ2-2; D is uncertain. This CDR3 comprises 14 residues. V was pared by 4 bases and J by 0 bases, with 7 bases between. In germline, CDR1 is SGDLS, CDR2 YYNGEE. The CDR3 bases are TGTGCCAGCAGCATAACAGCGAACACCGGGGAGCTGTTTTTT. This encodes CASSITANTGELFF.

This clonotype was counted at least ten times. The chain combines TRBV6-1 with TRBJ2-2; no clear D gene. Germline lookup yields CDR1 MNHNS and CDR2 SASEGT. Trimming removed 7 bases at V and 6 bases at J, with 12 bases between. The CDR3 totals 13 residues. The CDR3 DNA follows: TGTGCCAGCACCGAGAACATAGCCGGGGAGCTGTTTTTT. Amino acid sequence: CASTENIAGELFF.

This clonotype occurred many times. The genes are TRBV4-2 and TRBJ2-5, with TRBD2 matching 8 bases. Losses at the gene ends were 1 base for V and 5 bases for J; bases not matched to a gene: 6. Germline CDR1 reads LGHNA; CDR2 reads YNFKEQ. CDR3 length: 15 residues. CDR3: CASSQVPGGGETQYF. CDR3 nucleotide sequence: TGTGCCAGCAGCCAAGTTCCGGGAGGGGGGGAGACCCAGTACTTC.

This rearrangement joins TRBV4-2 to TRBJ2-7; a weak D match, TRBD2 (5 bases). The CDR3 consists of 13 residues. CDR1 and CDR2 from the germline V gene are LGHNA and YNFKEQ. Trimming removed 0 bases at V and 7 bases at J, with 10 bases between. CDR3 protein: CASSQDGRGEQYF. The CDR3 region has the DNA TGTGCCAGCAGCCAAGACGGAAGAGGGGAGCAGTACTTC.

This chain links TRBV20-1 with TRBJ1-2, with D unresolved. The CDR3 is 13 residues long. V lost 7 bases and J lost 12, with 24 bases in between. The germline gives CDR1 DFQATT, CDR2 SNEGSKA (reference sequence). The CDR3 sequence is CSVGRGEVKENTF. CDR3 in DNA: TGCAGTGTGGGTCGCGGGGAAGTTAAAGAGAACACCTTC.